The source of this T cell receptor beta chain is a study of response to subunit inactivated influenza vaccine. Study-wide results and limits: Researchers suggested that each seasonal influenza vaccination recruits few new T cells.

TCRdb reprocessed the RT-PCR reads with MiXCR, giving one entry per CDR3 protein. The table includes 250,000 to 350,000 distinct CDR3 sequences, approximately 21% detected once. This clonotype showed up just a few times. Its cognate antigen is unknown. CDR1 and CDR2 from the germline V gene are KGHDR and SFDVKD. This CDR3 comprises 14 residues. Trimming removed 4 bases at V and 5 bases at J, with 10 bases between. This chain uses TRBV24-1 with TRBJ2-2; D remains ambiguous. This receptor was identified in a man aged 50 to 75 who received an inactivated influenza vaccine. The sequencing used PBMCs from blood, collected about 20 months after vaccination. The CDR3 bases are TGTGCCACCAGTGAACACCTGGGGACCGGGGAGCTGTTTTTT. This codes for CATSEHLGTGELFF.